This T cell receptor (beta chain) was retrieved from a study of CD8 T cells in ankylosing spondylitis. TCRdb re-called the 5' RACE reads with MiXCR, one entry per CDR3 protein. The sample shows around 480,000 distinct CDR3 sequences, 17% of them seen only once. V lost 5 bases and J lost 1, with 8 bases in between. CDR3 length: 13 residues. CDR1 and CDR2 from the germline V gene are PRHDT and FYEKMQ (reference sequence). The sample holds a few counts of this clonotype. Its antigen is as yet unknown. Whole-study findings and limits: A TCR beta motif made of roughly eight highly homologous variants seemed typical of ankylosing spondylitis blood. Clones linked to the disease showed a CD8+ phenotype. They occurred at relatively low frequencies in peripheral blood.

The V and J genes are TRBV13 and TRBJ1-2; no clear D gene. Sequenced: blood, either unsorted or a sorted T cell fraction (not recorded which). This receptor was taken from a male donor with ankylosing spondylitis. As DNA, the CDR3 is TGTGCCAGCAGCCGGAATATTAACTATGGCTACACCTTC. Its protein is CASSRNINYGYTF. The whole variable domain, filled in from reference TRBV13 and TRBJ1-2, reads AAGVIQSPRHLIKEKRETATLKCYPIPRHDTVYWYQQGPGQDPQFLISFYEKMQSDKGSIPDRFSAQQFSDYHSELNMSSLELGDSALYFCASSRNINYGYTFGSGTRLTVV.